This T cell receptor (beta chain) was found in a study of regulatory dendritic cells for organ transplantation. The germline V and J ends were trimmed by 2 bases and 5 bases, with 11 bases remaining between them. CDR3 length equals 14 residues. Germline lookup yields CDR1 SGHDT and CDR2 YYEEEE. The table came from immunoSEQ multiplex PCR; TCRdb's copy has only in-frame clones and leaves some out. The sample holds 20,000 to 25,000 clones, about 70% seen once. The sequence came from a human donor in good health. Specimen: memory CD4+ T cells from blood. Subset noted: CD45RO+ memory T cells. The genes are TRBV5-6 and TRBJ1-5; D might be TRBD1 (5 bases). In DNA, the CDR3 is TGTGCCAGCAGCTTCGGGGGTGTAGATCAGCCCCAGCATTTT. Translated: CASSFGGVDQPQHF.